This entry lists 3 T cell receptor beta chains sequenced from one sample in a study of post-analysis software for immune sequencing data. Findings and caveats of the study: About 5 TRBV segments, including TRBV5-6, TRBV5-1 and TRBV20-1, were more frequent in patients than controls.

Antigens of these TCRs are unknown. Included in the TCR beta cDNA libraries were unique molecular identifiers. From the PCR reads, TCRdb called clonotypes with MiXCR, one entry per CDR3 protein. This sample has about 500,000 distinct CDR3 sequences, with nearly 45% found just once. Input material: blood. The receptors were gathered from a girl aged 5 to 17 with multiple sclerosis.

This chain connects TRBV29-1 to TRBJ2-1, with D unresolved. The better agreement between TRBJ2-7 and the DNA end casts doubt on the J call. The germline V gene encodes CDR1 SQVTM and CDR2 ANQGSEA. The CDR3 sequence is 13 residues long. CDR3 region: CSMGMLDRNEQYF. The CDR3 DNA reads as TGCAGCATGGGGATGCTCGACCGCAATGAGCAGTACTTC.

CDR3 region: CAISKGTSGYNEQFF. As DNA, the CDR3 is TGTGCCATCAGTAAAGGGACTAGCGGATACAATGAGCAGTTCTTC. V and J are TRBV10-3 and TRBJ2-1, with TRBD2 identical over 11 bases. The CDR3 covers 15 residues. The J segment lost 4 bases and the V segment lost 5 bases, leaving 4 bases of the junction unmatched. Germline V gene sequence: CDR1 ENHRY, CDR2 SYGVKD.

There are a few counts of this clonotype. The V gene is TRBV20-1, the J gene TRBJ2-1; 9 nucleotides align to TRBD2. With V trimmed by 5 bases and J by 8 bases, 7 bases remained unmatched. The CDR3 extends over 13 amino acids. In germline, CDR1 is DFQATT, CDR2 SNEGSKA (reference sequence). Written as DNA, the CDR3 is TGCAGTGCTGTAGCGGGAGCGGGCGATGAGCAGTTCTTC. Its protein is CSAVAGAGDEQFF.